The clone carrying this TCR beta chain was found a few times. Its antigen remains unidentified. CDR1 and CDR2 from the germline V gene are LNHNV and YYDKDF (reference sequence). The V gene lost 0 bases and the J gene lost 2 bases, with 5 bases spanning the gap. The CDR3 has 13 residues. The data originate from a study of T cells after posttransplantation cyclophosphamide. This table comes from immunoSEQ multiplex PCR, and its TCRdb copy is limited to in-frame clones, with some not included. Of roughly 32,000 clones listed, around nine tenths are singletons. Study-wide results and caveats: Donor CD8+ memory clones often dominated recipient blood repertoires at later times. Recipient CMV seropositivity and CMV reactivation strongly tracked TRB clonality.

Cells defined as naive were viable CD3+CD4+ or CD3+CD8+ and CCR7+CD45RA+CD45RO-CD95-CD27+CD28+. The related graft donor's blood sample was taken on the day of bone marrow donation. The receptor was isolated from a woman in her fifties or sixties in good health, CMV-negative, and a related stem cell transplant donor. The sample consisted of naive CD4+ T cells sorted from PBMCs. The chain employs TRBV15 and TRBJ2-7; D gene unclear. The CDR3 reads CATSRERAYEQYF. The CDR3, as DNA: TGTGCCACCAGCAGAGAAAGAGCCTACGAGCAGTACTTC.